Listed below are T cell receptor beta chains from one sample, sequenced in a study of blood T cells in healthy people across ages. TCRdb redid the calling of the 5' RACE reads with MiXCR, one entry per CDR3 protein. The table includes almost 800,000 distinct CDR3 sequences, about three fifths detected once. The sequenced material came from blood. The source is a man aged 25 to 45 in good health. The CDR3 runs from the conserved cysteine through the conserved F or W. The D gene is left open where the match is weak. Clone size is given for some rows only: seen once, a few or many times, or a class if the clone is expanded.

clone_size	v_call	d_call	cdr3_length	j_call	cdr3_nt	cdr3_aa
.	TRBV20-1	TRBD1	11	TRBJ1-4	TGCGGACAGGGGGGGCGTGAAAAACTGTTTTTT	CGQGGREKLFF
.	TRBV6-6	.	16	TRBJ2-4	TGTGCCAGCAGTTACATGACCGTTCTAGCCAAAAACATTCAGTACTTC	CASSYMTVLAKNIQYF
once	TRBV6-2/TRBV6-3	TRBD2	18	TRBJ2-7	TGTGCCAGCAGAGGACTAGCGGGAGTATTGGGCTCCTACAATGAGCAGTACTTC	CASRGLAGVLGSYNEQYF
.	TRBV9	TRBD1	16	TRBJ1-1	TGTGCCAGCAGCGTGAGTCGCGGACAGGCGAACACTGAAGCTTTCTTT	CASSVSRGQANTEAFF
few	TRBV13	.	14	TRBJ2-7	TGTGCCAGCAGCTTCGGGTCTAACTCCTACGAGCAGTACTTC	CASSFGSNSYEQYF
.	TRBV15	.	15	TRBJ2-7	TGTGCCACCAGCAGAGATCGGGCAGGCAGCGGCGAGCAGTACTTC	CATSRDRAGSGEQYF
few	TRBV25-1	TRBD2	13	TRBJ2-1	TGTGCCACCGTAGCGGGAACCTACAATGAGCAGTTCTTC	CATVAGTYNEQFF
.	TRBV18	.	13	TRBJ2-1	TGTGCCAGCTCCCTTACCCGGGGGCGTGAGCAGTTCTTC	CASSLTRGREQFF
.	TRBV7-2	.	11	TRBJ2-5	TGTGCCAGCAGCCCTCAGTACCAGCAGTACTTC	CASSPQYQQYF
.	TRBV1	.	13	TRBJ2-1	TGCACCAGCAGCCAAGAAAGCGGAGCGGAGCAGTTCTTC	CTSSQESGAEQFF
.	TRBV4-1	.	16	TRBJ2-3	TGCGCCAGCAGCCAACTGGGTGGGGGAAGTACAGATACGCAGTATTTT	CASSQLGGGSTDTQYF
.	TRBV11-1	.	17	TRBJ2-2	TGTGCCACCTCGGACCCGACATGGAACGCGAACACCGGGGAGCTGTTTTTT	CATSDPTWNANTGELFF
.	TRBV27	.	13	TRBJ1-2	TGTGCCAGCAGTCACGCTGGGGGTTCGGGCTACACCTTC	CASSHAGGSGYTF
.	TRBV20-1	TRBD2	14	TRBJ2-7	TGCAGTGCTAGTTCGGGACTACCCTCCTACGAGCAGTACTTC	CSASSGLPSYEQYF
few	TRBV4-3	TRBD2	14	TRBJ2-1	TGCGCCAGCAGCCAGGCTAGCGGTTACAATGAGCAGTTCTTC	CASSQASGYNEQFF
.	TRBV20-1	.	12	TRBJ1-1	TGCAGTGCTAGAGAGGGTAGGACTGAAGCTTTCTTT	CSAREGRTEAFF
few	TRBV27	TRBD1	17	TRBJ1-5	TGTGCCAGCAGTTCGAGGGGACAGAGCTATAGCAATCAGCCCCAGCATTTT	CASSSRGQSYSNQPQHF
.	TRBV28	.	17	TRBJ2-4	TGTGCCAGCAGTTTGGTCAGAGCGGGCTTAGCCAAAAACATTCAGTACTTC	CASSLVRAGLAKNIQYF
few	TRBV6-6	.	13	TRBJ2-5	TGTGCCAGCAAGAAGGTGGTTTTCGAGACCCAGTACTTC	CASKKVVFETQYF
.	TRBV7-8	TRBD1	16	TRBJ2-5	TGTGCCAGCATCACACAGGACAGGGGGCTTCGGGAGGCCCAGTACTTC	CASITQDRGLREAQYF
.	TRBV11-3	.	14	TRBJ2-1	TGTGCCAGCAGCCAATCCAACTCCTACAATGAGCAGTTCTTC	CASSQSNSYNEQFF
.	TRBV12-3/TRBV12-4	.	15	TRBJ2-7	TGTGCCAGCAGTTTGCAAAGGGGGGGGGCGCGTGAGCAGTACTTC	CASSLQRGGAREQYF
.	TRBV28	.	17	TRBJ2-7	TGTGCCAGCAGTTTTAGTGGGGTTCGGGGGAGCTCCTACGAGCAGTACTTC	CASSFSGVRGSSYEQYF
.	TRBV7-2	.	15	TRBJ2-5	TGTGCCAGCAGCCCCGTCGGGAGAGTAAACAATGAGCAGTACTTC	CASSPVGRVNNEQYF
.	TRBV27	.	14	TRBJ2-7	TGTGCCAGCAGTTTCGGGCTAAGCTCCTACGAGCAGTACTTC	CASSFGLSSYEQYF
few	TRBV28	.	15	TRBJ1-2	TGTGCCAGCAGTTTACTGGGGGGCTCCCCCTATGGCTACACCTTC	CASSLLGGSPYGYTF
.	TRBV6-2/TRBV6-3	TRBD2	16	TRBJ2-7	TGTGCCAGCAGACCGGGACTAGCGGGGGGGACCTACGAGCAGTACTTC	CASRPGLAGGTYEQYF
.	TRBV6-6	TRBD2	14	TRBJ2-7	TGTGCCAGCAGTTACCCGGGACTAGCGGGGGAGCAGTACTTC	CASSYPGLAGEQYF
.	TRBV5-1	TRBD2	15	TRBJ2-7	TGCGCCAGCAGCTCGGGACTAGAGGTTGTCGATGAGCAGTACTTC	CASSSGLEVVDEQYF
.	TRBV12-3/TRBV12-4	TRBD2	15	TRBJ2-1	TGTGCCAGCAGCCCAACTAGCGGGGGCGTGGGTGAGCAGTTCTTC	CASSPTSGGVGEQFF
few	TRBV11-2	TRBD1	14	TRBJ2-5	TGTGCCAGCAGCCCGGGACAGGGTCTAAAGACCCAGTACTTC	CASSPGQGLKTQYF
.	TRBV5-1	.	12	TRBJ2-7	TGCGCCAGCAGTTACGACAGCTACGAGCAGAACTTC	CASSYDSYEQNF